The entry below gives a single T cell receptor (beta chain) sequence along with its context. The sample belongs to a study of shared clonotypes between healthy human individuals. CDR1 is SQVTM, CDR2 ANQGSEA, per germline. V dropped 7 bases and J dropped 4 bases, with 8 bases sitting between them. The CDR3 covers 11 residues. Libraries were prepared by immunoSEQ multiplex PCR; TCRdb keeps only in-frame clonotypes and omits some of them. The sample has roughly 1,000,000 clones; approximately 78% are singletons. What was sequenced was memory CD4+ T cells from PBMCs. Regarding subset: CD45RA-negative fraction. This chain links TRBV29-1 with TRBJ2-1; D perhaps matches TRBD2 (5 bases). The clonotype originates from a man aged 18 to 30 in good health. Some clones in this sample may be carry-over from other donors' samples. The CDR3 is CSGEGYNEQFF. CDR3 in DNA: TGCAGCGGTGAGGGATACAATGAGCAGTTCTTC.